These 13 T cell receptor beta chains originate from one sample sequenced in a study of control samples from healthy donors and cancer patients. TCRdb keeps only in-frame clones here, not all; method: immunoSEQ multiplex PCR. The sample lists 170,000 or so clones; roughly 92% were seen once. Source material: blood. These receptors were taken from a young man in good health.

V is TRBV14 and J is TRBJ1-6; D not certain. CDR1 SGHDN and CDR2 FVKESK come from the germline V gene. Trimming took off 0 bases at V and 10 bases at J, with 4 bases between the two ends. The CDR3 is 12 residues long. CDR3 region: CASSQDGSPLHF. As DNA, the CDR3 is TGTGCCAGCAGCCAAGACGGATCACCCCTCCACTTT.

The CDR3: CASSLEGNNSPLHF. The CDR3 DNA follows: TGCGCCAGCAGCTTGGAGGGAAATAATTCACCCCTCCACTTT. The V call is TRBV5-1, the J call TRBJ1-6, with no clear D. The CDR3 loop spans 14 amino acids. Germline values: CDR1 SGHRS, CDR2 YFSETQ. Trimming pared 0 bases from V and 5 bases from J, leaving 6 bases between.

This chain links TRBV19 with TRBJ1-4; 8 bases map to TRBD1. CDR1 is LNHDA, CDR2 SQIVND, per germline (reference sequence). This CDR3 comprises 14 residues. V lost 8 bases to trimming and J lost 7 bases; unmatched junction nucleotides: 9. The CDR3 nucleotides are TGTGCCAGTCGCGTGGACAGGGCGGGTGAAAAACTGTTTTTT. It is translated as CASRVDRAGEKLFF.

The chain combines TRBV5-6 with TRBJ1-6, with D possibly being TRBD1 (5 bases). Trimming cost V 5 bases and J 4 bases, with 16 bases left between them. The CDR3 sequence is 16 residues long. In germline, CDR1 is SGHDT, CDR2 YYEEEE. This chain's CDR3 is CASSPGTGGYNSPLHF. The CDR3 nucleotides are TGTGCCAGCAGTCCCGGGACTGGGGGATATAATTCACCCCTCCACTTT.

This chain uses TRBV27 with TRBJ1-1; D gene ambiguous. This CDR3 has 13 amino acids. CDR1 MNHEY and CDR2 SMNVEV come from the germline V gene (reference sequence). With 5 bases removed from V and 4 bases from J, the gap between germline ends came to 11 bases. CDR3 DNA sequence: TGTGCCAGCAGTCCCGTAGGCCGCACTGAAGCTTTCTTT. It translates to CASSPVGRTEAFF.

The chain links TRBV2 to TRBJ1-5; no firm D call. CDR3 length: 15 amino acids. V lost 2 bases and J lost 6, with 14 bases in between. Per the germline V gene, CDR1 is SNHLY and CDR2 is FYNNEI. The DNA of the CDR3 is TGTGCCAGCAGTGAACGAGGGCTCCAAAGTCAGCCCCAGCATTTT. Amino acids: CASSERGLQSQPQHF. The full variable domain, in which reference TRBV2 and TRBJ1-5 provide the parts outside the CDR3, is EPEVTQTPSHQVTQMGQEVILRCVPISNHLYFYWYRQILGQKVEFLVSFYNNEISEKSEIFDDQFSVERPDGSNFTLKIRSTKLEDSAMYFCASSERGLQSQPQHFGDGTRLSIL.

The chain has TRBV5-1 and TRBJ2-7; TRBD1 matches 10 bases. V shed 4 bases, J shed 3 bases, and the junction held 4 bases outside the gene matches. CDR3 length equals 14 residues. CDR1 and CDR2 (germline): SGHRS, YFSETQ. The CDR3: CASSPGTGDYEQYF. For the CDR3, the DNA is TGCGCCAGCAGCCCCGGGACAGGGGACTACGAGCAGTACTTC.

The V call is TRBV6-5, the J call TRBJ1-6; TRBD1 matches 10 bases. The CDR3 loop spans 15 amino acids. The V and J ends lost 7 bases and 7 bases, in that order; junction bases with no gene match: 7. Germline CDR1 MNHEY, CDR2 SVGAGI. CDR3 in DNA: TGTGCCAGCACCCTTGGGACAGGGGTAAATTCACCCCTCCACTTT. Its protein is CASTLGTGVNSPLHF.

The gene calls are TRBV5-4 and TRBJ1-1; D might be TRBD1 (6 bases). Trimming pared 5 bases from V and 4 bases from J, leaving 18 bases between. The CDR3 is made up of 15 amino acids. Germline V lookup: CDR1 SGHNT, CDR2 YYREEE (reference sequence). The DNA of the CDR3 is TGTGCCAGCAGATCTTTTGGGGGCGCGGGCACTGAAGCTTTCTTT. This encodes CASRSFGGAGTEAFF. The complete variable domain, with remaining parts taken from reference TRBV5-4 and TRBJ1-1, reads ETGVTQSPTHLIKTRGQQVTLRCSSQSGHNTVSWYQQALGQGPQFIFQYYREEENGRGNFPPRFSGLQFPNYSSELNVNALELDDSALYLCASRSFGGAGTEAFFGQGTRLTVV.

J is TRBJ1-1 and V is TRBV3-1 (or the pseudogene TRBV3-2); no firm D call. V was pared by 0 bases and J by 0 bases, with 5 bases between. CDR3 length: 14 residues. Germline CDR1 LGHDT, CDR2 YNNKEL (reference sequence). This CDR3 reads CASSQEAMNTEAFF. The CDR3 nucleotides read TGTGCCAGCAGCCAAGAGGCGATGAACACTGAAGCTTTCTTT.

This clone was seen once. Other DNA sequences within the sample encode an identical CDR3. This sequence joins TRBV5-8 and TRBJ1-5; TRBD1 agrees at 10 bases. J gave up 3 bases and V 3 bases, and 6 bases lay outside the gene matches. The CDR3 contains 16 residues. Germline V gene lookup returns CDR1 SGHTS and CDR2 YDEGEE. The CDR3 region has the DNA TGTGCCAGCAGCTATGGACAGGGGGGGTTCAATCAGCCCCAGCATTTT. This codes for CASSYGQGGFNQPQHF.

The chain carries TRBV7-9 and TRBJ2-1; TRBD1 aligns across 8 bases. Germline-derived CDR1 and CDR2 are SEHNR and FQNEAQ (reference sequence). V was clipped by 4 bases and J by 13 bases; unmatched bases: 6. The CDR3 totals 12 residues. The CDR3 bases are TGTGCCAGCAGCTCGGGACAGGTGGACCAGTTCTTC. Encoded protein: CASSSGQVDQFF.

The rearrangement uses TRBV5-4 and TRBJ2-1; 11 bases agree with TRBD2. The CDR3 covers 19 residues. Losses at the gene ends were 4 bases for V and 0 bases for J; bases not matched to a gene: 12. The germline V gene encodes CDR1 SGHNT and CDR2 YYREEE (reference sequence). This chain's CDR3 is CASSPFGSGGASSYNEQFF. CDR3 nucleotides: TGTGCCAGCAGCCCGTTCGGTAGCGGGGGGGCGAGCTCCTACAATGAGCAGTTCTTC.